Listed here are 2 T cell receptor beta chains from one sample, sequenced in a study of T cell repertoires in cytomegalovirus infection (dated by TCRdb to about 2019). TCRdb records Illumina HiSeq 1500 as the sequencer. TCRdb reanalyzed the raw reads on its own, using fastp at Q25 for trimming and MiXCR for clone calling, and kept in-frame beta chains. Every distinct CDR3 protein forms one entry, paired with its most common genes and DNA. A total of 100,000 or so distinct CDR3 sequences appear in this sample, roughly two fifths of them only once. Around 74% of the sample is in the top ten clones. The sample's treatment or condition label, decoded: in vitro stimulation with specific CMV peptide epitopes to enrich CMV-specific T cells. For these TCRs, the target antigens are not known. The sequencing used CD8+ T cells from cultured PBMCs, collected from culture after CMV antigen stimulation. The receptors here all came from a human donor in good health (CMV status not recorded). Some clones in this sample may be carry-over from other donors' samples.

This clonotype has ten or more counts. This chain joins TRBV12-3 or TRBV12-4 and TRBJ2-1; 14 nucleotides line up with TRBD2. This CDR3 is built from 17 residues. The ends lost 3 bases at V and 8 bases at J; junction bases unmatched: 9. The CDR3 region has the DNA TGTGCCAGCAGTTTTTACGCGACTAGCGGGGGGGCCGATGAGCAGTTCTTC. It translates to CASSFYATSGGADEQFF.

The chain combines TRBV20-1 with TRBJ1-2; 8 bases align to TRBD1. The V segment lost 5 bases and the J segment 6 bases; nucleotides outside the gene matches: 11. This CDR3 has 14 amino acids. Looked up from germline, CDR1 is DFQATT and CDR2 is SNEGSKA (reference sequence). CDR3 DNA: TGCAGTGCTTGGAGGCAGGGGGCGCCCAATGGCTACACCTTC. Translated: CSAWRQGAPNGYTF.